Following are 10 T cell receptor beta chains from one sample sequenced in a study of T cells in Graves' hyperthyroidism and ophthalmopathy. RNA transcripts gave rise to amplified TCR beta CDR3 regions. Researchers ran a first-round RT-PCR on the TCR CDR3 using the HTBI primer set. TCRdb ran MiXCR on the multiplex PCR reads and lists one entry per CDR3 protein. The sample records approximately 600,000 distinct CDR3 sequences, more than 20% being singletons. What was sequenced was blood. The receptors originated from a man aged 25-45 years with Graves' ophthalmopathy.

The chain has TRBV28 and TRBJ2-2, with 11 bases matching TRBD2. J gave up 5 bases and V 4 bases, and 3 bases lay outside the gene matches. Germline values: CDR1 MDHEN, CDR2 SYDVKM. The CDR3 spans 15 residues. CDR3 protein: CASSSPSGRTGELFF. Here the CDR3 DNA reads TGTGCCAGCAGTTCGCCTAGCGGGAGGACCGGGGAGCTGTTTTTT.

This clonotype was seen repeatedly, ten times or more. The chain links TRBV5-1 to TRBJ2-7, with a tentative D call TRBD1 (5 bases). Germline V gives CDR1 SGHRS, CDR2 YFSETQ. The CDR3 extends over 14 amino acids. V gave up 0 bases and J gave up 2 bases, with 9 bases separating them. The CDR3 sequence: CASSLETEPYEQYF. CDR3 nucleotide sequence: TGCGCCAGCAGCTTGGAGACAGAACCCTACGAGCAGTACTTC.

There are a few counts of this clonotype. The chain combines TRBV12-3 or TRBV12-4 with TRBJ2-7; TRBD1 agrees at 10 bases. This CDR3 region has 17 residues. V lost 1 base to trimming and J lost 4 bases; unmatched junction nucleotides: 10. The CDR3 here is CASSLEWVTGGAYEQYF. CDR3 DNA sequence: TGTGCCAGCAGTTTAGAATGGGTGACAGGGGGCGCGTACGAGCAGTACTTC.

At least ten counts were recorded for this clonotype. The chain recombines TRBV30 with TRBJ1-1; no clear D gene. The V gene's germline CDR1 is GTSNPN and CDR2 SVGIG (reference sequence). V was cut by 5 bases and J by 0 bases, with 19 bases left in between. This CDR3 region has 16 residues. CDR3 amino acids: CAWFRVAAPMNTEAFF. CDR3 nucleotides: TGTGCCTGGTTCCGCGTGGCAGCGCCTATGAACACTGAAGCTTTCTTT.

The table lists this clonotype with many counts. This chain uses TRBV12-3 or TRBV12-4 with TRBJ1-5; 7 bases are a match to TRBD1. The J segment lost 4 bases and the V segment lost 6 bases, leaving 9 bases of the junction unmatched. This CDR3 is built from 15 residues. In nucleotides, the CDR3 is TGTGCCAGCAGCTCTAGACAGGGATGGAATCAGCCCCAGCATTTT. Protein sequence: CASSSRQGWNQPQHF.

This clonotype showed up many times. The J gene is TRBJ2-5, the V gene TRBV2; D perhaps matches TRBD2 (6 bases). Germline CDR1 reads SNHLY; CDR2 reads FYNNEI. The CDR3 extends over 16 amino acids. V was clipped by 3 bases and J by 0 bases, with 14 bases between them. The CDR3 spells CASSDLSGGYQETQYF. The DNA of the CDR3 is TGTGCCAGCAGTGACCTTAGCGGAGGGTACCAAGAGACCCAGTACTTC.

This rearrangement joins TRBV29-1 to TRBJ2-3, with D unclear. CDR1 and CDR2 from the germline V gene are SQVTM and ANQGSEA. This CDR3 has 15 residues. V gave up 6 bases and J gave up 4 bases, with 20 bases separating them. The DNA of the CDR3 is TGCAGCGTGACCCTGAGTTTAGGCGGTGCAGATACGCAGTATTTT. This gives the protein CSVTLSLGGADTQYF.

The table lists this clonotype with many counts. The chain links TRBV30 to TRBJ1-3, with a tentative D call TRBD1 (5 bases). Germline CDR1 and CDR2: GTSNPN and SVGIG (reference sequence). This CDR3 contains 15 residues. Deletions cut 2 bases from V and 0 bases from J, with 11 bases between. The CDR3 nucleotides are TGTGCCTGGAGTTTGGGACTGAACTCTGGAAACACCATATATTTT. Amino acid sequence: CAWSLGLNSGNTIYF.

CDR3 residues: CAWRAGVSSYNEQFF. CDR3 bases: TGTGCCTGGAGGGCAGGGGTTAGCTCCTACAATGAGCAGTTCTTC. This chain connects TRBV30 to TRBJ2-1, with D possibly matching TRBD1 (6 bases). The CDR3 runs to 15 residues. Trimming took off 3 bases at V and 0 bases at J, with 12 bases between the two ends. Germline lookup yields CDR1 GTSNPN and CDR2 SVGIG (reference sequence).

This clonotype was seen at least ten times. The gene calls are TRBV28 and TRBJ2-1; unclear D gene. Germline CDR1 reads MDHEN; CDR2 reads SYDVKM. CDR3 size: 13 residues. The V and J ends lost 3 bases and 5 bases respectively, with 8 bases between them. CDR3 DNA sequence: TGTGCCAGCAGTTTGGCTATCCACAATGAGCAGTTCTTC. Protein sequence: CASSLAIHNEQFF.